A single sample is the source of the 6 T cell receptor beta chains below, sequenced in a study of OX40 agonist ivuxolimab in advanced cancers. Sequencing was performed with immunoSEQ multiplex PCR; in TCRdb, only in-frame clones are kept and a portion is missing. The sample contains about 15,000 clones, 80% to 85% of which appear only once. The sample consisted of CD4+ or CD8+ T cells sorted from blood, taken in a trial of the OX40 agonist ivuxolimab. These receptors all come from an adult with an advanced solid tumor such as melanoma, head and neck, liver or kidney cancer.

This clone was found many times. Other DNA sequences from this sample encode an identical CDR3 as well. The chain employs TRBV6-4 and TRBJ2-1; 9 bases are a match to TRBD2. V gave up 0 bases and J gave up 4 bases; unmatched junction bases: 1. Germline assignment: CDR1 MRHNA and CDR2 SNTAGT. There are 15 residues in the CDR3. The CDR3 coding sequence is TGTGCCAGCAGTGACTCTAGCGGGAGTTACAATGAGCAGTTCTTC. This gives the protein CASSDSSGSYNEQFF.

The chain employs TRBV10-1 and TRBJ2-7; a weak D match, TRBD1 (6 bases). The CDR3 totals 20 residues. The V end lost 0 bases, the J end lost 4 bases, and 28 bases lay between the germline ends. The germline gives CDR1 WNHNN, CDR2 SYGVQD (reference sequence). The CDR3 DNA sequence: TGCGCCAGCAGTGAGTCGAATGCGGTGGGGGCCGAGGCGTCCTATTACGAGCAGTACTTC. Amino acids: CASSESNAVGAEASYYEQYF.

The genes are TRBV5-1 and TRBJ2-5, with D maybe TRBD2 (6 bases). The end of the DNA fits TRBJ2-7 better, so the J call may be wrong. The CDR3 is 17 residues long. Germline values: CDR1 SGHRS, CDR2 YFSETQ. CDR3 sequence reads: CASSSPSASDFSYEQYF. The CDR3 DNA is TGCGCCAGCAGCTCGCCGTCGGCTAGCGACTTCTCCTACGAGCAGTACTTC.

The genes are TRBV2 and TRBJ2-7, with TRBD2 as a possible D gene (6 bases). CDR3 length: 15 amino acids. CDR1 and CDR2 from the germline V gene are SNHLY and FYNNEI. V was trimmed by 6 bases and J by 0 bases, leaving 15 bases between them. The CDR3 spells CASSVKGEDSYEQYF. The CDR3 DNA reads TGTGCCAGCAGCGTTAAAGGGGAGGACTCCTACGAGCAGTACTTC.

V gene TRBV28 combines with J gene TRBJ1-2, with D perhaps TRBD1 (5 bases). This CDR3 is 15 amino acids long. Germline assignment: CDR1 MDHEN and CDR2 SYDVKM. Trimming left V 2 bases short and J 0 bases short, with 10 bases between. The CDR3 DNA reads TGTGCCAGCAGTTTAATGGACACACCTAACTATGGCTACACCTTC. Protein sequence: CASSLMDTPNYGYTF.

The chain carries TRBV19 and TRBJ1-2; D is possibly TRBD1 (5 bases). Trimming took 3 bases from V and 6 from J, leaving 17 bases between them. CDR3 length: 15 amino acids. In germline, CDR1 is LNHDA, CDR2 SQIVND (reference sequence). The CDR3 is CASSIRDQAWDGYTF. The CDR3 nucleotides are TGTGCCAGTAGTATTCGGGACCAGGCCTGGGATGGCTACACCTTC.